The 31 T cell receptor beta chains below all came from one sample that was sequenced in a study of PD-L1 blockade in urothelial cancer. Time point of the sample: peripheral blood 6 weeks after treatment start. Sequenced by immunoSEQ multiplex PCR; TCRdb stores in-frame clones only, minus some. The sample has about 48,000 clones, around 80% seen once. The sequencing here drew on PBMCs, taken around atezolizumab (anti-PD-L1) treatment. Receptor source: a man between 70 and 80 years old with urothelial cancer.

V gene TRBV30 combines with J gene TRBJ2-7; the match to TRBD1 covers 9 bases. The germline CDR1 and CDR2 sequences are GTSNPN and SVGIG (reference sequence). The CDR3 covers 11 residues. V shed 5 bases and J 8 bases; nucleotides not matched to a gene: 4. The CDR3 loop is CAWGGQGQQYF. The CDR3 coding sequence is TGTGCCTGGGGGGGACAGGGCCAGCAGTACTTC.

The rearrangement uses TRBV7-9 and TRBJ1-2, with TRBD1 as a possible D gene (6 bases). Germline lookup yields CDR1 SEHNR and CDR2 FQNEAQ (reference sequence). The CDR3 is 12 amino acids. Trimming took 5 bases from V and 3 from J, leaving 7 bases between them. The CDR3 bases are TGTGCCAGCAGCCGGACAGACTATGGCTACACCTTC. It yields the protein CASSRTDYGYTF.

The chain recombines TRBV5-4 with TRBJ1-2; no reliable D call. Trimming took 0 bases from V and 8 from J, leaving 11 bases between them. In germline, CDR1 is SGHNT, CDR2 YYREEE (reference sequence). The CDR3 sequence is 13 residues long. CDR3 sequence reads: CASSLDSLRGYTF. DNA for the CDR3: TGTGCCAGCAGCTTGGACTCACTTAGAGGCTACACCTTC.

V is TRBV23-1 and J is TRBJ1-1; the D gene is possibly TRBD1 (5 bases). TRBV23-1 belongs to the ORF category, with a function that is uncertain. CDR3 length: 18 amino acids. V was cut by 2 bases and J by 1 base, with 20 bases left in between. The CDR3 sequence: CASSQNPVGLRGNTEAFF. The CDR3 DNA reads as TGCGCCAGCAGTCAAAACCCAGTAGGCCTAAGGGGGAACACTGAAGCTTTCTTT.

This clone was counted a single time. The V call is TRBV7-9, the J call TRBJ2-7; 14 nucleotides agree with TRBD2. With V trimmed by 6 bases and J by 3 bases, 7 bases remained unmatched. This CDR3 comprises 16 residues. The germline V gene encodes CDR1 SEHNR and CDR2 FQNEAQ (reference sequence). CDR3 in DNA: TGTGCCAGCAGTAAAGTGACTAGCGGGAGGGGCTACGAGCAGTACTTC. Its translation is CASSKVTSGRGYEQYF.

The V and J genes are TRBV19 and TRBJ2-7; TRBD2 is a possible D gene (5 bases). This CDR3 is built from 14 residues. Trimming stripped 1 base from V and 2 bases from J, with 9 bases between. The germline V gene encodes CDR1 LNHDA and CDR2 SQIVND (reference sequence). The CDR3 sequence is CASSIVAGTYEQYF. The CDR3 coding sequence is TGTGCCAGTAGTATAGTTGCGGGTACCTACGAGCAGTACTTC.

The CDR3 DNA is TGTGCCAGCAGCTTACTGGGACAGGGGAGAACTTACGAGCAGTACTTC. Amino acid sequence: CASSLLGQGRTYEQYF. This chain joins TRBV5-6 and TRBJ2-7; 10 nucleotides line up with TRBD1. Trimming took 2 bases from V and 4 from J; bases not matched to a gene: 9. CDR3 length: 16 residues. Germline V gene sequence: CDR1 SGHDT, CDR2 YYEEEE.

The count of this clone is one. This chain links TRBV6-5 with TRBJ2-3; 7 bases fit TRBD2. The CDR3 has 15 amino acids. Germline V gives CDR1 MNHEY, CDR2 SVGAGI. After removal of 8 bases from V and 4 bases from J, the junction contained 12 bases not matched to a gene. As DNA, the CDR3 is TGTGCCAGCTCCCGATGGCGGGAGCCCCCAGATACGCAGTATTTT. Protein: CASSRWREPPDTQYF.

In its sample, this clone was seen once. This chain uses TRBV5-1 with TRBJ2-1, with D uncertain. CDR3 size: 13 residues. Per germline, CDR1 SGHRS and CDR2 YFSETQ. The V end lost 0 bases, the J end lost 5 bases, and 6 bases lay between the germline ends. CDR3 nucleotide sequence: TGCGCCAGCAGCTTGGGACTGGACAATGAGCAGTTCTTC. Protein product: CASSLGLDNEQFF. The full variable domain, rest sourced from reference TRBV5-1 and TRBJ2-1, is KAGVTQTPRYLIKTRGQQVTLSCSPISGHRSVSWYQQTPGQGLQFLFEYFSETQRNKGNFPGRFSGRQFSNSRSEMNVSTLELGDSALYLCASSLGLDNEQFFGPGTRLTVL.

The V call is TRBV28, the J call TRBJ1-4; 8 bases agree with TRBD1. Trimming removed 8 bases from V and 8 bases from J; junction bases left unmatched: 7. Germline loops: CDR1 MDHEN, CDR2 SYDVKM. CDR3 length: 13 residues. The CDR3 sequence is CASLDRGGEKLFF. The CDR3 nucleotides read TGTGCCAGCCTAGACAGGGGTGGGGAAAAACTGTTTTTT. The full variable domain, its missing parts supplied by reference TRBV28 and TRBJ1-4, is DVKVTQSSRYLVKRTGEKVFLECVQDMDHENMFWYRQDPGLGLRLIYFSYDVKMKEKGDIPEGYSVSREKKERFSLILESASTNQTSMYLCASLDRGGEKLFFGSGTQLSVL.

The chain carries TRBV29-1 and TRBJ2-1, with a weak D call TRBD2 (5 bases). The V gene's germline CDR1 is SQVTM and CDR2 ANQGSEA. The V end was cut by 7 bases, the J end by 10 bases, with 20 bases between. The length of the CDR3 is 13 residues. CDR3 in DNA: TGCAGCGGAGGACTCCCGGGTTTTGGGGAGCAGTTCTTC. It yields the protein CSGGLPGFGEQFF.

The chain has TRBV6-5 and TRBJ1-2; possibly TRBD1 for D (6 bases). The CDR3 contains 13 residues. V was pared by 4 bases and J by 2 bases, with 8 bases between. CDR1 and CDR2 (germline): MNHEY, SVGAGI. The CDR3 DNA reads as TGTGCCAGCAGTTCGCAGGGGAACTATGGCTACACCTTC. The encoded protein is CASSSQGNYGYTF.

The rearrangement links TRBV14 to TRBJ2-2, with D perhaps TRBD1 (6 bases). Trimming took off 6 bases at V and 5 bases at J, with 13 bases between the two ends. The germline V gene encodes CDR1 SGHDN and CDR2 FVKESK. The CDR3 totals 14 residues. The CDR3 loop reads CASRFNRATGELFF. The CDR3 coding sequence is TGTGCCAGCAGGTTTAACAGGGCAACCGGGGAGCTGTTTTTT. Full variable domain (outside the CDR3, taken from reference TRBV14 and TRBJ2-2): EAGVTQFPSHSVIEKGQTVTLRCDPISGHDNLYWYRRVMGKEIKFLLHFVKESKQDESGMPNNRFLAERTGGTYSTLKVQPAELEDSGVYFCASRFNRATGELFFGEGSRLTVL.

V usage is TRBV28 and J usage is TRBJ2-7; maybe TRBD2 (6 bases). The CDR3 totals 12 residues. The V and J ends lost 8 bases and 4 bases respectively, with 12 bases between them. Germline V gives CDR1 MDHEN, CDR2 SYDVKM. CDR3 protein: CASWGEGYEQYF. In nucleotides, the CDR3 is TGTGCCAGCTGGGGGGAAGGATACGAGCAGTACTTC.

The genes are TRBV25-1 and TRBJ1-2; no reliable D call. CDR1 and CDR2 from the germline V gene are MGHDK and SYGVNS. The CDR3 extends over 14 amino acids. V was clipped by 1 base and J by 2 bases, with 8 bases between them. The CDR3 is CASSESYTNYGYTF. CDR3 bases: TGTGCCAGCAGTGAATCTTACACCAACTATGGCTACACCTTC.

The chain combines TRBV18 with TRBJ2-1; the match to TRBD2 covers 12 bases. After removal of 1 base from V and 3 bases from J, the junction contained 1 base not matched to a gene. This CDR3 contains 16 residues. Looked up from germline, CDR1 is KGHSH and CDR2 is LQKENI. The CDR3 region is CASSPRTSGNYNEQFF. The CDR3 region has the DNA TGTGCCAGCTCACCACGGACTAGCGGGAACTACAATGAGCAGTTCTTC.

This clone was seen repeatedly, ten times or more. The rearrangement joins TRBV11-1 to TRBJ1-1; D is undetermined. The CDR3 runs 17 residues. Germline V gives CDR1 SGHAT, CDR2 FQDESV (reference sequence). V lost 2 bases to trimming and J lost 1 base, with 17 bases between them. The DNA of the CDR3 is TGTGCCAGCAGCTTACTCCGCCTTGACAACCCGAACACTGAAGCTTTCTTT. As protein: CASSLLRLDNPNTEAFF.

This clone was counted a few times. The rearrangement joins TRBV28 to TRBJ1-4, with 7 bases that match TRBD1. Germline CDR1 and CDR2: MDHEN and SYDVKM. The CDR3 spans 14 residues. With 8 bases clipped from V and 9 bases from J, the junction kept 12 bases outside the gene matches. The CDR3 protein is CASGTALPPQKLFF. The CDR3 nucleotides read TGTGCCAGCGGGACAGCCTTACCCCCCCAAAAACTGTTTTTT. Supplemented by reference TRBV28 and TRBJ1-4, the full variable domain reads DVKVTQSSRYLVKRTGEKVFLECVQDMDHENMFWYRQDPGLGLRLIYFSYDVKMKEKGDIPEGYSVSREKKERFSLILESASTNQTSMYLCASGTALPPQKLFFGSGTQLSVL.

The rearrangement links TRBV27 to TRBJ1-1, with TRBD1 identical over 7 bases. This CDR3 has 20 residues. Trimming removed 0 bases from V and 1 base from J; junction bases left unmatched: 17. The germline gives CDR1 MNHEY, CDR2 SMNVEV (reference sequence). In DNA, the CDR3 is TGTGCCAGCAGTTTATCCCAACCGGGGATAGGGGGCTACCAGAACACTGAAGCTTTCTTT. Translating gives CASSLSQPGIGGYQNTEAFF.

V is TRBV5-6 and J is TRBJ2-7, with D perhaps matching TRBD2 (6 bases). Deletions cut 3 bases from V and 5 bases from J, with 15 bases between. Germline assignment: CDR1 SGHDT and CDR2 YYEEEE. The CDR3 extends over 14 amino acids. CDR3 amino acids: CASSWRAGWDEQYF. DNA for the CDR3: TGTGCCAGCAGCTGGAGGGCCGGCTGGGACGAGCAGTACTTC.

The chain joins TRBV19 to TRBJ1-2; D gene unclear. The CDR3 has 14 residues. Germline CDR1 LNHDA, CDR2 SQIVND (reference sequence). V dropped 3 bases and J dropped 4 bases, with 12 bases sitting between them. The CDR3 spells CASSMSASVYGYTF. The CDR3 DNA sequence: TGTGCCAGTAGTATGTCTGCCAGCGTCTATGGCTACACCTTC. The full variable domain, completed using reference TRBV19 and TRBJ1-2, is DGGITQSPKYLFRKEGQNVTLSCEQNLNHDAMYWYRQDPGQGLRLIYYSQIVNDFQKGDIAEGYSVSREKKESFPLTVTSAQKNPTAFYLCASSMSASVYGYTFGSGTRLTVV.

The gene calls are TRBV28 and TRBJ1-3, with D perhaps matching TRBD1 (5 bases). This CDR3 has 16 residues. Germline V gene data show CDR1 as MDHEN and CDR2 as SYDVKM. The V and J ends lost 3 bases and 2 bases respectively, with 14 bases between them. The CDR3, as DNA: TGTGCCAGCAGTTTCGGGCAGTCAGGGACTGGAAACACCATATATTTT. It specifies CASSFGQSGTGNTIYF.

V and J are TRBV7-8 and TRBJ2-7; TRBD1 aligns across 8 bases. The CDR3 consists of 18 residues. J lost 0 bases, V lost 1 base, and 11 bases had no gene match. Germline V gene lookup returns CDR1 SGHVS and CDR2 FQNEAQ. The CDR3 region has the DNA TGTGCCAGCAGCTTAGGCACAGGGGGATCGGGACTCTCCTACGAGCAGTACTTC. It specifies CASSLGTGGSGLSYEQYF.

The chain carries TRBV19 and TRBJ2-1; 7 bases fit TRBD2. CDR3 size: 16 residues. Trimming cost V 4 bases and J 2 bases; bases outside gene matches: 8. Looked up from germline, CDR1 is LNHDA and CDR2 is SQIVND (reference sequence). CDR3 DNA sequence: TGTGCCAGTAGTAGGGGCTGGGAGGGCCCCTACAATGAGCAGTTCTTC. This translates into CASSRGWEGPYNEQFF.

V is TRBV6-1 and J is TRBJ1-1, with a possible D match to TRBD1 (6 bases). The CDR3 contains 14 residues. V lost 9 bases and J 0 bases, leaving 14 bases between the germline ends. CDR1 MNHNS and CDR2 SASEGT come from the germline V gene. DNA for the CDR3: TGTGCCAGTGAGGACAGTCCTATGAACACTGAAGCTTTCTTT. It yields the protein CASEDSPMNTEAFF.

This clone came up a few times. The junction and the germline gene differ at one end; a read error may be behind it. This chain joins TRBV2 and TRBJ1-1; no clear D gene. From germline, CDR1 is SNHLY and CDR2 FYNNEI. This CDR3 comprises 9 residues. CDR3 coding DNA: TGTGCCAGCAGGGGCTCTCCGTCCTTT. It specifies CASRGSPSF.

CDR3 coding DNA: TGTGCCAGCAGTGAAGGGGGAGGTGGCTACACCTTC. Translating it yields CASSEGGGGYTF. The rearrangement links TRBV25-1 to TRBJ1-2; possible D gene TRBD1, 5 bases. CDR1 is MGHDK, CDR2 SYGVNS, per germline. Deletions cut 2 bases from V and 7 bases from J, with 8 bases between. The CDR3 is made up of 12 amino acids.

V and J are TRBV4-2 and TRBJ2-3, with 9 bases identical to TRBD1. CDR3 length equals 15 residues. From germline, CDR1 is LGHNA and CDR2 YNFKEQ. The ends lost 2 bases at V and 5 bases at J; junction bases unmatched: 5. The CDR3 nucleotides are TGTGCCAGCAGCCAACCCACAGGGGGCAGAGATACGCAGTATTTT. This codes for CASSQPTGGRDTQYF.

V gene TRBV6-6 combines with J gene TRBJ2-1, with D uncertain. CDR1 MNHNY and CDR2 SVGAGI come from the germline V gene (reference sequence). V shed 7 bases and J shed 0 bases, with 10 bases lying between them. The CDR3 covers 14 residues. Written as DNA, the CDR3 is TGTGCCAGCATTCCCGACAACTCCTACAATGAGCAGTTCTTC. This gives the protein CASIPDNSYNEQFF.

CDR3 residues: CASSLGTGKGADTQYF. DNA of the CDR3: TGTGCCAGCAGCCTCGGGACAGGGAAAGGCGCGGATACGCAGTATTTT. This chain joins TRBV7-9 and TRBJ2-3, with TRBD1 matching over 9 bases. Germline V gives CDR1 SEHNR, CDR2 FQNEAQ (reference sequence). This CDR3 has 16 residues. The trim removed 5 bases at V and 6 bases at J, leaving 12 bases unmatched. The full variable domain, in which reference TRBV7-9 and TRBJ2-3 provide the parts outside the CDR3, is DTGVSQNPRHKITKRGQNVTFRCDPISEHNRLYWYRQTLGQGPEFLTYFQNEAQLEKSRLLSDRFSAERPKGSFSTLEIQRTEQGDSAMYLCASSLGTGKGADTQYFGPGTRLTVL.

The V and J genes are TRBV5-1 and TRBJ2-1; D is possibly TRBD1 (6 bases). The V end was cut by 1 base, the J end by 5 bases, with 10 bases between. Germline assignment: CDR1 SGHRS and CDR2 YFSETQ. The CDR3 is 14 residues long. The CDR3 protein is CASSLTGSNNEQFF. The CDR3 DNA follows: TGCGCCAGCAGCTTGACAGGGTCTAACAATGAGCAGTTCTTC. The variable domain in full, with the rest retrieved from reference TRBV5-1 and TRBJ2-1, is KAGVTQTPRYLIKTRGQQVTLSCSPISGHRSVSWYQQTPGQGLQFLFEYFSETQRNKGNFPGRFSGRQFSNSRSEMNVSTLELGDSALYLCASSLTGSNNEQFFGPGTRLTVL.